These 15 T cell receptor beta chains share one sample of origin, sequenced in a study of spatial heterogeneity in lung cancer. Time point defined: sample taken at primary tumor resection. From tumor, nontumor lung or frozen PBMC, whole RNA was taken unsorted for sequencing. MiXCR, applied by TCRdb to the 5' RACE reads, yields one record per CDR3 protein. The repertoire holds 6,000 to 8,000 distinct CDR3 sequences, less than 20% seen once, with roughly 18% in the top ten. The sample consisted of PBMCs, taken at surgery. These receptors all stem from a female donor with early-stage non-small cell lung cancer.

V is TRBV5-8 and J is TRBJ1-2, with D hard to call. Germline CDR1 and CDR2: SGHTS and YDEGEE. The CDR3 is made up of 14 amino acids. The V end lost 2 bases, the J end lost 8 bases, and 16 bases lay between the germline ends. The CDR3 sequence: CASSFGSRLYGYTF. The CDR3 coding sequence is TGTGCCAGCAGCTTCGGAAGCCGTCTATACGGCTACACCTTC.

Within the sample, this clonotype is medium-sized. This chain connects TRBV4-1 to TRBJ1-5, with D unclear. CDR1 and CDR2 (germline): MGHRA, YSYEKL. This CDR3 has 15 residues. CDR3 amino acids: CVSSQEGRPNQPQHF. The CDR3 DNA follows: TGCGTAAGCAGCCAAGAAGGCAGGCCCAATCAGCCCCAGCATTTT.

Judged by abundance, this clonotype is medium-sized. The chain has TRBV10-3 and TRBJ2-5; D unresolved. CDR1 and CDR2 (germline): ENHRY, SYGVKD. V was pared by 4 bases and J by 2 bases, with 8 bases between. The CDR3 covers 13 residues. CDR3 bases: TGTGCCATCAGTGCTCAGGCACAAGAGACCCAGTACTTC. Translated, it gives CAISAQAQETQYF.

V and J are TRBV5-1 and TRBJ2-3; D is unresolved. The CDR3 loop spans 12 amino acids. In germline, CDR1 is SGHRS, CDR2 YFSETQ. V was pared by 4 bases and J by 2 bases, with 5 bases between. The CDR3 spells CASSPSTDTQYF. CDR3 nucleotides: TGCGCCAGCAGCCCCTCCACAGATACGCAGTATTTT. The whole variable domain, filled in from reference TRBV5-1 and TRBJ2-3, reads KAGVTQTPRYLIKTRGQQVTLSCSPISGHRSVSWYQQTPGQGLQFLFEYFSETQRNKGNFPGRFSGRQFSNSRSEMNVSTLELGDSALYLCASSPSTDTQYFGPGTRLTVL.

This chain joins TRBV5-1 and TRBJ2-1; 14 nucleotides match TRBD2. The CDR3 consists of 17 residues. The V gene end was trimmed by 5 bases and the J gene end by 6 bases; junction bases not matched to a gene: 10. The germline CDR1 and CDR2 sequences are SGHRS and YFSETQ. The CDR3 nucleotides read TGCGCCAGCAGTTCCCAGGGACTAGCGGGAGAGGTCAATGAGCAGTTCTTC. Its translation is CASSSQGLAGEVNEQFF. The variable domain in full, with the rest retrieved from reference TRBV5-1 and TRBJ2-1, is KAGVTQTPRYLIKTRGQQVTLSCSPISGHRSVSWYQQTPGQGLQFLFEYFSETQRNKGNFPGRFSGRQFSNSRSEMNVSTLELGDSALYLCASSSQGLAGEVNEQFFGPGTRLTVL.

This clonotype occurred many times. The CDR3 sequence: CSAQGQGRTGELFF. The CDR3 DNA reads as TGCAGCGCCCAAGGACAGGGCCGCACCGGGGAGCTGTTTTTT. The rearrangement links TRBV29-1 to TRBJ2-2; 8 bases map to TRBD1. The CDR3 sequence is 14 residues long. CDR1 is SQVTM, CDR2 ANQGSEA, per germline. V lost 7 bases and J lost 4; bases outside the gene matches: 8.

The table lists this clonotype with a few counts. The rearrangement joins TRBV12-3 or TRBV12-4 to TRBJ1-2, with a weak D call TRBD1 (5 bases). The CDR3 length is 14 residues. Trimming stripped 0 bases from V and 8 bases from J, with 13 bases between. In DNA form, the CDR3 reads TGTGCCAGCAGTTTAGCCCGGGGACGAGGGGGCTACACCTTC. Its protein product is CASSLARGRGGYTF.

This clonotype occurred a few times. The chain employs TRBV4-1 and TRBJ1-2, with D possibly TRBD1 on 5 matching bases. The germline CDR1 and CDR2 sequences are MGHRA and YSYEKL. V was shortened by 0 bases and J by 4 bases, with 12 bases between the two germline ends. The CDR3 covers 15 residues. As DNA, the CDR3 is TGCGCCAGCAGCCAAGAGGGGCAGAGTATCTATGGCTACACCTTC. It yields the protein CASSQEGQSIYGYTF.

This clonotype is labeled as medium-sized. This chain connects TRBV6-5 to TRBJ1-6; the D gene is possibly TRBD1 (6 bases). V was cut by 4 bases and J by 14 bases, with 18 bases left in between. CDR1 and CDR2 (germline): MNHEY, SVGAGI. The CDR3 is made up of 14 amino acids. CDR3 nucleotide sequence: TGTGCCAGCAGTTTCCACAGGGCCACCGGGACCCTCCACTTT. Protein product: CASSFHRATGTLHF.

This clonotype is medium-sized (0.01 to 0.1%). The junction does not match germline at one end; this may be a read error. The chain carries TRBV10-3 and TRBJ1-3; unclear D gene. The CDR3 has 14 amino acids. Germline assignment: CDR1 ENHRY and CDR2 SYGVKD. The CDR3 region is CATFQPEAGNTIYF. The CDR3 nucleotides are TGTGCCACGTTTCAGCCCGAGGCTGGAAACACTATATATTTT.

In its sample, this clonotype was seen a few times. The chain employs TRBV4-1 and TRBJ1-1; D gene uncertain. This CDR3 spans 13 amino acids. V lost 1 base, J lost 1 base, and 4 bases lay in between. CDR1 and CDR2 from the germline V gene are MGHRA and YSYEKL. For the CDR3, the DNA is TGCGCCAGCAGCCAAGTTAGGAACACTGAAGCTTTCTTT. Encoded protein: CASSQVRNTEAFF.

This clonotype occurred many times. The CDR3 region is CAISSTQDKQYF. CDR3 nucleotide sequence: TGTGCCATCAGTTCAACCCAAGATAAGCAGTACTTC. This rearrangement joins TRBV10-3 to TRBJ2-7, with D hard to call. This CDR3 region has 12 residues. Trimming cost V 5 bases and J 8 bases, with 13 bases left between them. Looked up from germline, CDR1 is ENHRY and CDR2 is SYGVKD.

This clonotype was seen ten or more times. The V call is TRBV29-1, the J call TRBJ2-1; 7 bases match TRBD2. This CDR3 spans 13 amino acids. In germline, CDR1 is SQVTM, CDR2 ANQGSEA. The V gene end was trimmed by 5 bases and the J gene end by 2 bases; junction bases not matched to a gene: 3. CDR3 amino acids: CSVLGGTYNEQFF. DNA for the CDR3: TGCAGCGTTTTGGGGGGGACCTACAATGAGCAGTTCTTC.

The gene calls are TRBV7-3 and TRBJ2-3, with TRBD2 matching over 8 bases. CDR1 and CDR2 (germline): SGHTA, FQGTGA. The length of the CDR3 is 15 residues. V trimming: 4 bases; J trimming: 4 bases; junction bases outside the gene matches: 7. The CDR3: CASSSMAGGSDTQYF. CDR3 bases: TGTGCCAGCAGCTCGATGGCGGGAGGTTCAGATACGCAGTATTTT.

This clonotype was picked up a small number of times. The CDR3 DNA reads TGCGCCAGCAGGGGGACAGGAACCTATGGCTACACCTTC. It encodes CASRGTGTYGYTF. The V and J genes are TRBV5-1 and TRBJ1-2; 8 nucleotides line up with TRBD1. The germline CDR1 and CDR2 sequences are SGHRS and YFSETQ. The length of the CDR3 is 13 residues. J lost 4 bases, V lost 5 bases, and 4 bases had no gene match.